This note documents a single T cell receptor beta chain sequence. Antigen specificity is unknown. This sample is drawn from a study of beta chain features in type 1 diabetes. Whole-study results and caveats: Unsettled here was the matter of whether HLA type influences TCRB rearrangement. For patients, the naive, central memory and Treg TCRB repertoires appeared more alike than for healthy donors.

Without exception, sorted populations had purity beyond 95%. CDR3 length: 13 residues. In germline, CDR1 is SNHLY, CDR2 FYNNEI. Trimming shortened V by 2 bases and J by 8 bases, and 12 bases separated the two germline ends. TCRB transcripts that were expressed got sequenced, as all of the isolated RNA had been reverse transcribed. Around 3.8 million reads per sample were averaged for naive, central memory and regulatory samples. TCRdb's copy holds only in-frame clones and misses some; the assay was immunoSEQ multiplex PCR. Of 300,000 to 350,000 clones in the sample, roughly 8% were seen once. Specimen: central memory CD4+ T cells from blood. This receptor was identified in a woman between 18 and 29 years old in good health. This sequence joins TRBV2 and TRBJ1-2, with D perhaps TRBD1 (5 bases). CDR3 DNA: TGTGCCAGCAGTGAAATAGGGGTGGCCGGCTACACCTTC. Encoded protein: CASSEIGVAGYTF.